The source of this TCR beta chain is a study of shared clonotypes between healthy human individuals. The repertoire was sequenced with immunoSEQ multiplex PCR; TCRdb's copy has only in-frame clones and lacks some. The data show a few million clones, approximately 90% seen once. The material sequenced was naive CD4+ T cells sorted from blood. Subset of the sample: CD45RA+ positively selected. The TCR was taken from a man younger than 35 in good health.

The CDR3 DNA reads as TGTGCCAGCAGCTTAAGGGTTAGCAATCAGCCCCAGCATTTT. Translating gives CASSLRVSNQPQHF. V usage is TRBV5-5 and J usage is TRBJ1-5, with D hard to call. Germline values: CDR1 SGHKS, CDR2 YYEKEE (reference sequence). This CDR3 spans 14 amino acids. With 2 bases removed from V and 0 bases from J, the gap between germline ends came to 6 bases.